The 22 T cell receptor beta chains below come from one sample, sequenced in a study of T cell repertoires and leukemia-associated antigens. These TCRs' antigens remain unknown. TCRdb fed the 5' RACE reads into MiXCR, producing one record per CDR3 protein. In the table there are 10,000 to 13,000 distinct CDR3 sequences, 35% to 45% of which are singletons. The sample comprised CD3+ T cells sorted from blood and cultured. Source of these receptors: a female donor in good health.

On this clonotype itself: This may be a read error, as it is one base from a much larger clone. This chain links TRBV28 with TRBJ2-7; unclear D gene. The germline gives CDR1 MDHEN, CDR2 SYDVKM. The CDR3 consists of 14 residues. CDR3 residues: CASSLLGPNYGQHF. CDR3 coding DNA: TGTGCCAGCAGTTTATTGGGCCCCAACTACGGGCAGCACTTC.

The chain combines TRBV11-2 with TRBJ2-2; perhaps TRBD2 as D (6 bases). The germline V gene encodes CDR1 SGHAT and CDR2 FQNNGV. V was clipped by 10 bases and J by 6 bases, with 18 bases between them. The CDR3 sequence is 14 residues long. CDR3 nucleotides: TGTGCCACCCAGCCGGGGAGGATCCCCGGGGAGCTGTTTTTT. The encoded protein is CATQPGRIPGELFF.

A note on this clonotype: An end of the junction does not agree with germline; a read error may underlie this. The rearrangement uses TRBV12-3 or TRBV12-4 and TRBJ2-1, with D perhaps TRBD2 (6 bases). CDR3 size: 15 residues. CDR3 DNA sequence: TGTGCCAGCAGTTTAAGATTGGGGGAGGCCAATGAGCGGTCCTTC. Amino acid sequence: CASSLRLGEANERSF.

As to this clonotype: This sequence may be a read error, since a much larger clone differs from it by one base. This chain links TRBV19 with TRBJ2-2; tentative D call: TRBD2 (6 bases). The V end was cut by 3 bases, the J end by 5 bases, with 25 bases between. Germline V gives CDR1 LNHDA, CDR2 SQIVND (reference sequence). The CDR3 consists of 19 residues. In DNA form, the CDR3 reads TGTGCCAGTAGTATCTCTGCGGGCCTATCGAGGCGGGAAACCGGGGAGCTGTTTTTT. Its translation is CASSISAGLSRRETGELFF.

V usage is TRBV20-1 and J usage is TRBJ2-7; TRBD2 agrees at 7 bases. CDR1 DFQATT and CDR2 SNEGSKA come from the germline V gene (reference sequence). J lost 4 bases, V lost 2 bases, and 2 bases had no gene match. The CDR3 loop spans 12 amino acids. The CDR3 nucleotides read TGCAGTGCTAGACTGCGGGAGTACGAGCAGTACTTC. Translated: CSARLREYEQYF.

The rearrangement uses TRBV12-3 or TRBV12-4 and TRBJ2-7; 7 bases agree with TRBD1. With 4 bases clipped from V and 4 bases from J, the junction kept 7 bases outside the gene matches. This CDR3 region has 14 residues. Here the CDR3 DNA reads TGTGCCAGCAGTTCAGGGGGAATCGGGTACGAGCAGTACTTC. This encodes CASSSGGIGYEQYF.

This clonotype turned up a few times. V is TRBV3-1 and J is TRBJ1-5; D is unclear. The germline V gene has CDR1 LGHDT and CDR2 YNNKEL (reference sequence). The CDR3 covers 14 residues. The V and J ends lost 1 base and 1 base respectively, with 5 bases between them. The CDR3 nucleotides read TGTGCCAGCAGCCAAGTTACCAGCAATCAGCCCCAGCATTTT. This sequence encodes CASSQVTSNQPQHF.

This chain joins TRBV6-1 and TRBJ2-5, with 11 bases matching TRBD2. The germline gives CDR1 MNHNS, CDR2 SASEGT. Trimming cost V 6 bases and J 1 base; bases outside gene matches: 7. The CDR3 extends over 16 amino acids. Here the CDR3 DNA reads TGTGCCAGCAGCAAGGGACTAGCGGAGCTCCAAGAGACCCAGTACTTC. It codes for CASSKGLAELQETQYF.

V and J are TRBV5-1 and TRBJ2-2, with D unresolved. The CDR3 sequence is 16 residues long. Trimming stripped 3 bases from V and 0 bases from J, with 12 bases between. Germline V gene sequence: CDR1 SGHRS, CDR2 YFSETQ. The CDR3 protein is CASSSGPRTNTGELFF. CDR3 DNA: TGCGCCAGCAGCTCCGGGCCGAGAACGAACACCGGGGAGCTGTTTTTT.

This clonotype counts as medium-sized. The V call is TRBV20-1, the J call TRBJ2-1; perhaps TRBD2 as D (7 bases). V was clipped by 6 bases and J by 4 bases, with 16 bases between them. This CDR3 has 14 residues. Looked up from germline, CDR1 is DFQATT and CDR2 is SNEGSKA (reference sequence). Here the CDR3 DNA reads TGCAGTGCCAGGGGCGAGCGGGGTTACAATGAGCAGTTCTTC. Translation: CSARGERGYNEQFF.

The gene calls are TRBV11-3 and TRBJ2-6; D remains ambiguous. The V and J ends lost 0 bases and 0 bases respectively, with 9 bases between them. The CDR3 length is 17 residues. CDR1 is SGHNT and CDR2 is YENEEA in the germline V gene. Here the CDR3 DNA reads TGTGCCAGCAGCTTAGAGGGGTCACACTCTGGGGCCAACGTCCTGACTTTC. It is translated as CASSLEGSHSGANVLTF.

V is TRBV12-3 or TRBV12-4 and J is TRBJ2-5; D is perhaps TRBD1 (6 bases). The CDR3 has 14 residues. V was cut by 3 bases and J by 5 bases, with 13 bases left in between. The CDR3 nucleotides read TGTGCCAGCAGTTTTGGTATAAGGGGGGAGACCCAGTACTTC. It is translated as CASSFGIRGETQYF.

This clonotype was found many times. The V call is TRBV7-2, the J call TRBJ1-2; 9 bases match TRBD1. The CDR3 runs to 13 residues. Looked up from germline, CDR1 is SGHTA and CDR2 is FQGNSA. J gave up 4 bases and V 5 bases, and 2 bases lay outside the gene matches. CDR3 sequence: CASSGGQGYGYTF. The CDR3 DNA is TGTGCCAGCAGCGGGGGACAGGGCTATGGCTACACCTTC.

This clonotype was counted many times. The J gene is TRBJ2-5, the V gene TRBV20-1, with 7 bases aligning to TRBD2. The CDR3 extends over 13 amino acids. CDR1 is DFQATT, CDR2 SNEGSKA, per germline (reference sequence). V lost 6 bases to trimming and J lost 3 bases; unmatched junction nucleotides: 7. CDR3 in DNA: TGCAGTGCCCCTTTTGGGACTAAAGAGACCCAGTACTTC. Its protein product is CSAPFGTKETQYF.

This clonotype counts as large. The chain has TRBV20-1 and TRBJ2-7; D ambiguous. The CDR3 consists of 13 residues. CDR1 and CDR2 from the germline V gene are DFQATT and SNEGSKA (reference sequence). Trimming stripped 0 bases from V and 10 bases from J, with 16 bases between. The CDR3 loop is CSARDPRQPVQYF. CDR3 in DNA: TGCAGTGCTAGAGACCCTAGACAACCTGTTCAGTACTTC.

The gene calls are TRBV7-9 and TRBJ2-7; D might be TRBD2 (6 bases). The V end lost 2 bases, the J end lost 6 bases, and 8 bases lay between the germline ends. This CDR3 is built from 12 residues. Germline CDR1 reads SEHNR; CDR2 reads FQNEAQ (reference sequence). CDR3 residues: CASSLKGLEQYF. The CDR3 DNA reads TGTGCCAGCAGCTTAAAGGGACTCGAGCAGTACTTC. Together with reference TRBV7-9 and TRBJ2-7, the CDR3 gives the full variable domain: DTGVSQNPRHKITKRGQNVTFRCDPISEHNRLYWYRQTLGQGPEFLTYFQNEAQLEKSRLLSDRFSAERPKGSFSTLEIQRTEQGDSAMYLCASSLKGLEQYFGPGTRLTVT.

The CDR3 DNA sequence: TGCAGTGCTCTTCCGGGCGGGACAGATACGCAGTATTTT. As protein: CSALPGGTDTQYF. This chain connects TRBV20-1 to TRBJ2-3, with a possible D match to TRBD2 (5 bases). V was shortened by 5 bases and J by 3 bases, with 12 bases between the two germline ends. Germline CDR1 DFQATT, CDR2 SNEGSKA (reference sequence). The CDR3 covers 13 residues.

This clonotype appeared many times. The chain links TRBV30 to TRBJ2-7, with D perhaps matching TRBD1 or TRBD2 (7 bases each). Trimming took 2 bases from V and 7 from J, leaving 18 bases between them. This CDR3 region has 14 residues. The germline gives CDR1 GTSNPN, CDR2 SVGIG (reference sequence). For the CDR3, the DNA is TGTGCCTGGAGTAATAACAGGGGAGCGGGAGAGCAGTACTTC. It codes for CAWSNNRGAGEQYF.

As regards this clonotype: A much more abundant neighbour one base away suggests this may be a read error. V is TRBV27 and J is TRBJ2-7; 8 nucleotides align to TRBD1. The length of the CDR3 is 14 residues. Germline V gene data show CDR1 as MNHEY and CDR2 as SMNVEV (reference sequence). V lost 5 bases to trimming and J lost 6 bases; unmatched junction nucleotides: 9. The CDR3 protein is CASSTWTGSCEQYF. The CDR3 coding sequence is TGTGCCAGCAGTACCTGGACAGGGAGCTGCGAGCAGTACTTC.

This chain uses TRBV28 with TRBJ1-5, with unresolved D. CDR3 length: 14 amino acids. The V end lost 3 bases, the J end lost 5 bases, and 11 bases lay between the germline ends. From germline, CDR1 is MDHEN and CDR2 SYDVKM. The CDR3 region has the DNA TGTGCCAGCAGTTTGGCAGTTGGGGATCAGCCCCAGCATTTT. It is translated as CASSLAVGDQPQHF.

The rearrangement joins TRBV20-1 to TRBJ2-3, with 16 bases identical to TRBD2. Germline CDR1 reads DFQATT; CDR2 reads SNEGSKA (reference sequence). Trimming cost V 3 bases and J 5 bases; bases outside gene matches: 5. The CDR3 extends over 16 amino acids. CDR3 coding DNA: TGCAGTGCTAGGGGACTAGCGGGAGGGCCAGTAGATACGCAGTATTTT. It specifies CSARGLAGGPVDTQYF.

The table lists this clonotype with a few counts. The J gene is TRBJ2-1, the V gene TRBV19, with 8 bases matching TRBD2. V trimming: 1 base; J trimming: 2 bases; junction bases outside the gene matches: 7. The V gene's germline CDR1 is LNHDA and CDR2 SQIVND (reference sequence). CDR3 size: 17 residues. CDR3 sequence reads: CASSIGYTSGTYNEQFF. CDR3 sequence (DNA): TGTGCCAGTAGTATAGGATATACTAGCGGAACCTACAATGAGCAGTTCTTC.